This T cell receptor (beta chain) was sequenced during a study of CD8+CD57+ T cells in acquired aplastic anemia. TCR beta VDJ and CDR3 profiling used genomic DNA as template. MiXCR, applied by TCRdb to the reads, yields one record per CDR3 protein. The sample consists of fewer than 200,000 distinct CDR3 sequences, just under 45% of them appearing once. Germline CDR1 and CDR2: SNHLY and FYNNEI. This CDR3 is 14 amino acids long. The ends were cut back, 3 bases at V and 10 bases at J, with 16 bases in the middle. The sequence came from a human donor in good health. Sequenced sample: sorted CD4+, CD8+, or CD8+CD57+ T cells (not recorded which) from PBMCs. The chain joins TRBV2 to TRBJ2-1; the D gene is possibly TRBD2 (6 bases). The CDR3 coding sequence is TGTGCCAGCAGTGAGGTAGCGGCGAGCTTAGAGCAGTTCTTC. Translation: CASSEVAASLEQFF.